This T cell receptor (beta chain) comes out of a study of regulatory T cells in long-lasting Graves disease. Notes on the study in general: Accuracy might have suffered from few samples.

As for time point: newly diagnosed GD, antithyroid drugs for less than 3 months. The TCR library was made from RNA that had been extracted from PBMCs in TRIzol. An endocrinology department in Xi'an, China, recruited the patients. This clonotype appeared many times. What it recognizes is unknown. The CDR3 spans 16 residues. Germline-derived CDR1 and CDR2 are SGHKS and YYEKEE (reference sequence). The V and J ends lost 0 bases and 7 bases, in that order; junction bases with no gene match: 9. TCR beta libraries were built with iRepertoire HTBI primers and Arm-PCR of CDR3 regions. TCRdb used MiXCR to reprocess the multiplex PCR reads, holding one entry per CDR3 protein. The sample yields about 400,000 distinct CDR3 sequences, around 15% seen once. This same sample was also part of a study on T cells in Graves' hyperthyroidism and ophthalmopathy.

This material consisted of peripheral blood mononuclear cells (PBMCs), taken at new diagnosis, from a patient treated with antithyroid drugs. This TCR came from a woman under 30 with Graves disease. This chain joins TRBV5-5 and TRBJ2-7; 11 bases are shared with TRBD2. The CDR3 sequence is CASSLVLAGGPVEQYF. In DNA, the CDR3 is TGTGCCAGCAGCTTGGTGTTAGCGGGAGGGCCGGTTGAGCAGTACTTC.